The next 26 T cell receptor beta chains were all read from a single sample in a study of blood T cell repertoires in COVID-19. Data came from immunoSEQ multiplex PCR; TCRdb stores just in-frame clones and leaves some out. In the table there are over 400,000 clones, approximately 90% of which are singletons. Sequencing used PBMCs or T cells enriched from blood (not recorded which). These receptors all come from a woman aged 55-69 years who had recovered from COVID-19.

The rearrangement joins TRBV6-5 to TRBJ2-3, with 10 positions matching TRBD2. Germline V gene sequence: CDR1 MNHEY, CDR2 SVGAGI. The CDR3 spans 16 residues. The ends lost 0 bases at V and 1 base at J; junction bases unmatched: 1. The CDR3 loop is CASSYSLAGGTDTQYF. The CDR3 DNA follows: TGTGCCAGCAGTTACTCCCTAGCGGGGGGCACAGATACGCAGTATTTT.

This chain joins TRBV10-3 and TRBJ2-3; D is perhaps TRBD1 (5 bases). The CDR3 spans 14 residues. Between the trimmed V and J ends, which lost 4 bases and 2 bases, there was a span of 10 bases. Germline V gives CDR1 ENHRY, CDR2 SYGVKD. The CDR3 sequence is CAISGWGNTDTQYF. DNA for the CDR3: TGTGCCATCAGTGGGTGGGGCAACACAGATACGCAGTATTTT.

The V and J genes are TRBV10-3 and TRBJ1-4, with 9 bases identical to TRBD1. Per germline, CDR1 ENHRY and CDR2 SYGVKD. This CDR3 contains 15 residues. The ends lost 3 bases at V and 8 bases at J; junction bases unmatched: 7. The CDR3 nucleotides are TGTGCCATCAGTGACCGGGACAGGGTGCCAGAAAAACTGTTTTTT. This sequence encodes CAISDRDRVPEKLFF.

The chain employs TRBV19 and TRBJ1-1; a possible D gene is TRBD1 (6 bases). The CDR3 contains 15 residues. V was pared by 5 bases and J by 4 bases, with 17 bases between. Germline V CDR1 and CDR2: LNHDA, SQIVND (reference sequence). CDR3 in amino acids: CASSSGRGMATEAFF. The CDR3 DNA reads as TGTGCCAGTAGTTCTGGCAGGGGAATGGCCACTGAAGCTTTCTTT.

This sequence joins TRBV7-9 and TRBJ2-2, with D maybe TRBD1 (7 bases). Germline V gene sequence: CDR1 SEHNR, CDR2 FQNEAQ (reference sequence). CDR3 size: 17 residues. The V end was cut by 7 bases, the J end by 8 bases, with 26 bases between. In DNA, the CDR3 is TGTGCCAGCAACAGACAGGGAGGAGGAATTAGATCGGGGGAGCTGTTTTTT. This encodes CASNRQGGGIRSGELFF.

The genes are TRBV7-9 and TRBJ2-7, with TRBD1 matching over 8 bases. The CDR3 length is 15 residues. J was trimmed by 5 bases and V by 5 bases; bases with no gene match: 11. CDR1 is SEHNR, CDR2 FQNEAQ, per germline (reference sequence). The CDR3 sequence is CASSGQGQVTDEQYF. CDR3 DNA sequence: TGTGCCAGCAGCGGACAGGGACAGGTTACAGACGAGCAGTACTTC.

V gene TRBV18 combines with J gene TRBJ2-3; a weak D match, TRBD1 (6 bases). With 3 bases removed from V and 0 bases from J, the gap between germline ends came to 13 bases. CDR1 and CDR2 from the germline V gene are KGHSH and LQKENI. This CDR3 contains 16 residues. Here the CDR3 DNA reads TGTGCCAGCTCACCTACAGGGTCACTAAGCACAGATACGCAGTATTTT. Protein sequence: CASSPTGSLSTDTQYF.

J is TRBJ2-5 and V is TRBV29-1; D remains unclear. Trimming removed 1 base at V and 1 base at J, with 7 bases between. CDR3 length: 13 amino acids. Germline values: CDR1 SQVTM, CDR2 ANQGSEA. CDR3 amino acids: CSVEGAGQETQYF. In DNA form, the CDR3 reads TGCAGCGTTGAAGGAGCAGGCCAAGAGACCCAGTACTTC.

J is TRBJ2-4 and V is TRBV6-1; a weak D match, TRBD2 (6 bases). The CDR3 covers 14 residues. CDR1 and CDR2 from the germline V gene are MNHNS and SASEGT. Trimming removed 3 bases at V and 10 bases at J, with 16 bases between. The DNA of the CDR3 is TGTGCCAGCAGTGACAGGGACTTTGGGGCAATTCAGTACTTC. Amino acids: CASSDRDFGAIQYF.

The V gene is TRBV30, the J gene TRBJ1-4; TRBD1 is a possible D gene (5 bases). CDR1 and CDR2 from the germline V gene are GTSNPN and SVGIG (reference sequence). The CDR3 runs 18 residues. Trimming left V 3 bases short and J 8 bases short, with 28 bases between. This CDR3 reads CAWSRPGAFTGGGEKLFF. The CDR3 region has the DNA TGTGCCTGGAGCCGACCTGGGGCATTCACCGGGGGGGGAGAAAAACTGTTTTTT.

In regard to this clone: The sample has other DNA sequences that encode this CDR3 too. The V gene is TRBV9, the J gene TRBJ2-1; D may be TRBD2 (5 bases). The CDR3 totals 15 residues. Germline CDR1 is SGDLS and CDR2 is YYNGEE. V lost 1 base and J lost 1, with 9 bases in between. CDR3 protein: CASSVSGSSYNEQFF. The DNA for the CDR3 is TGTGCCAGCAGCGTAAGCGGTTCTTCCTACAATGAGCAGTTCTTC.

V and J are TRBV30 and TRBJ2-7, with TRBD1 matching over 9 bases. This CDR3 region has 13 residues. Trimming cost V 0 bases and J 9 bases; bases outside gene matches: 6. Germline V gives CDR1 GTSNPN, CDR2 SVGIG (reference sequence). The CDR3 coding sequence is TGTGCCTGGAGTGTGGGACAGGGACCGTCGCAGTACTTC. This encodes CAWSVGQGPSQYF.

In the case of this clone: The junction does not match germline at one end; this may be a read error. The chain carries TRBV6-5 and TRBJ2-3; D unresolved. Per germline, CDR1 MNHEY and CDR2 SVGAGI. The CDR3 totals 11 residues. The CDR3 spells CASTKPGHSQF. The CDR3 bases are TGTGCCAGCACTAAACCGGGTCATTCACAATTT.

The chain uses TRBV2 and TRBJ1-5; possibly TRBD1 for D (5 bases). This CDR3 has 14 amino acids. The V gene lost 2 bases and the J gene lost 5 bases, with 10 bases spanning the gap. The germline V gene encodes CDR1 SNHLY and CDR2 FYNNEI. Written as DNA, the CDR3 is TGTGCCAGCAGTGAAAGGCGGGGCTATCAGCCCCAGCATTTT. It codes for CASSERRGYQPQHF.

V and J are TRBV11-2 and TRBJ2-2; D not resolved. The CDR3 loop spans 15 amino acids. V was cut by 1 base and J by 1 base, with 7 bases left in between. Germline V gene sequence: CDR1 SGHAT, CDR2 FQNNGV. The CDR3, as DNA: TGTGCCAGCAGCTTAGTATGGCAGAACACCGGGGAGCTGTTTTTT. Translated, it gives CASSLVWQNTGELFF. Full variable domain (remainder filled in from reference TRBV11-2 and TRBJ2-2): EAGVAQSPRYKIIEKRQSVAFWCNPISGHATLYWYQQILGQGPKLLIQFQNNGVVDDSQLPKDRFSAERLKGVDSTLKIQPAKLEDSAVYLCASSLVWQNTGELFFGEGSRLTVL.

This clone is a singleton in its sample. The V call is TRBV6-6, the J call TRBJ1-1; possibly TRBD1 for D (5 bases). This CDR3 region has 14 residues. The germline V gene encodes CDR1 MNHNY and CDR2 SVGAGI (reference sequence). V lost 5 bases and J 1 base, leaving 11 bases between the germline ends. The CDR3 DNA reads as TGTGCCAGCAGTGTACAGGCGTCGAACACTGAAGCTTTCTTT. It codes for CASSVQASNTEAFF.

The V gene is TRBV12-3 or TRBV12-4, the J gene TRBJ1-2; D is perhaps TRBD1 (5 bases). The length of the CDR3 is 13 residues. The V end lost 3 bases, the J end lost 4 bases, and 9 bases lay between the germline ends. The CDR3 region is CASSFWGSYGYTF. The DNA for the CDR3 is TGTGCCAGCAGTTTTTGGGGCTCCTATGGCTACACCTTC.

The J gene is TRBJ2-5, the V gene TRBV5-6; D is possibly TRBD2 (7 bases). The V and J ends lost 7 bases and 5 bases respectively, with 15 bases between them. There are 13 residues in the CDR3. The V gene's germline CDR1 is SGHDT and CDR2 YYEEEE. The CDR3 sequence: CASGRGILETQYF. Here the CDR3 DNA reads TGTGCCAGCGGGAGGGGGATTTTGGAGACCCAGTACTTC.

This sequence joins TRBV7-9 and TRBJ2-4, with TRBD1 matching over 7 bases. Germline loops: CDR1 SEHNR, CDR2 FQNEAQ (reference sequence). The CDR3 contains 19 residues. Trimming cost V 3 bases and J 6 bases; bases outside gene matches: 20. The CDR3 DNA is TGTGCCAGCAGCTTGAGTCCGATAGGGGGCAACAAGGTGGGAAACATTCAGTACTTC. Protein sequence: CASSLSPIGGNKVGNIQYF.

The V call is TRBV5-1, the J call TRBJ2-1, with D possibly matching TRBD2 (5 bases). The CDR3 totals 14 residues. From germline, CDR1 is SGHRS and CDR2 YFSETQ. The V end lost 2 bases, the J end lost 3 bases, and 9 bases lay between the germline ends. CDR3 DNA: TGCGCCAGCAGCTTACCCACTAGCTACAATGAGCAGTTCTTC. Protein sequence: CASSLPTSYNEQFF.

The chain couples TRBV29-1 to TRBJ2-2, with D hard to call. This CDR3 is built from 11 residues. Germline CDR1 reads SQVTM; CDR2 reads ANQGSEA. With 4 bases removed from V and 7 bases from J, the gap between germline ends came to 7 bases. The CDR3 DNA sequence: TGCAGCGTTGTATCCTACGGGGAGCTGTTTTTT. It translates to CSVVSYGELFF.

This chain joins TRBV5-5 and TRBJ2-7, with a possible D match to TRBD2 (5 bases). Trimming took 5 bases from V and 0 from J, leaving 15 bases between them. Germline lookup yields CDR1 SGHKS and CDR2 YYEKEE (reference sequence). The CDR3 length is 15 residues. CDR3: CASSRGQDRSYEQYV. Written as DNA, the CDR3 is TGTGCCAGCAGTAGAGGGCAGGATCGCTCCTACGAGCAGTACGTC.

This clone was found a few times. V and J are TRBV20-1 and TRBJ2-4; D unresolved. Trimming removed 3 bases at V and 0 bases at J, with 9 bases between. The CDR3 length is 14 residues. Germline CDR1 reads DFQATT; CDR2 reads SNEGSKA (reference sequence). CDR3 sequence reads: CSASVPLAKNIQYF. In DNA, the CDR3 is TGCAGTGCTAGTGTCCCACTAGCCAAAAACATTCAGTACTTC.

The chain uses TRBV4-1 and TRBJ2-3; tentative D call: TRBD1 (5 bases). The ends were cut back, 4 bases at V and 7 bases at J, with 18 bases in the middle. Germline V gene lookup returns CDR1 MGHRA and CDR2 YSYEKL. This CDR3 spans 15 amino acids. The CDR3 loop is CASSLVFADSYTQYF. The CDR3 region has the DNA TGCGCCAGCAGCCTCGTCTTTGCCGACAGCTATACGCAGTATTTT.

The chain carries TRBV11-2 and TRBJ1-1; 10 bases fit TRBD1. This CDR3 spans 13 amino acids. Trimming cost V 4 bases and J 10 bases; bases outside gene matches: 6. CDR1 is SGHAT and CDR2 is FQNNGV in the germline V gene. The chain's CDR3 is CASSSRQGAIAFF. The CDR3 region has the DNA TGTGCCAGCAGCTCCCGACAGGGGGCTATAGCTTTCTTT.

The chain carries TRBV15 and TRBJ2-7; D is perhaps TRBD2 (5 bases). The germline V gene has CDR1 LNHNV and CDR2 YYDKDF (reference sequence). The CDR3 loop spans 14 amino acids. V was shortened by 3 bases and J by 3 bases, with 12 bases between the two germline ends. The CDR3 coding sequence is TGTGCCACCAGCAGGAGGTTGGCGGGCTACGAGCAGTACTTC. Protein product: CATSRRLAGYEQYF.